This T cell receptor (beta chain) was identified in a study of CD8 T cells in ankylosing spondylitis. Broader study findings: Disease-associated clones were reportedly significantly overrepresented in matched ankylosing spondylitis synovial fluid. A TCR beta motif of several highly homologous variants seemed to mark ankylosing spondylitis blood. Clones that were linked to disease were CD8+ and were relatively rare in peripheral blood.

The CDR3 runs to 14 residues. The V and J ends lost 6 bases and 3 bases, in that order; junction bases with no gene match: 11. Per germline, CDR1 DFQATT and CDR2 SNEGSKA (reference sequence). Libraries for TCR beta were made by quantitative 5'-RACE with molecular barcodes. One entry per CDR3 protein, called by TCRdb with MiXCR from the 5' RACE reads. The sample has roughly 230,000 distinct CDR3 sequences, roughly 8.2% seen once. This clonotype was counted many times. Its antigen is still unknown. V and J are TRBV20-1 and TRBJ2-7; 7 bases are a match to TRBD2. This clonotype was obtained from a female donor with ankylosing spondylitis or in good health (not recorded which). Sequenced: blood, either unsorted or a sorted T cell fraction (not recorded which). CDR3 in amino acids: CSAAGRSGIYEQYF. The CDR3 DNA is TGCAGTGCCGCCGGGAGAAGCGGGATCTACGAGCAGTACTTC.